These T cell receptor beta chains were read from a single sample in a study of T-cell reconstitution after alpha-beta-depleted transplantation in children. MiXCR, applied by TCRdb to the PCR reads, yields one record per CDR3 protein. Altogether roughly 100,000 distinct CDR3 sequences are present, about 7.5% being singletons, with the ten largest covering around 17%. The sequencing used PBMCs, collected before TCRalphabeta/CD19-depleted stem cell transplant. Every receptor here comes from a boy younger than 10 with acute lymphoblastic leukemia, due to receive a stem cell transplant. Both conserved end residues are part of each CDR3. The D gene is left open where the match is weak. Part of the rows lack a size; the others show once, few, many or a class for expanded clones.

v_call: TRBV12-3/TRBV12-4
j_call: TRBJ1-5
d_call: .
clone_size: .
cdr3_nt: TGTGCCAGCAGTTTTTCGCGGCAGCTTAGCAATCAGCCCCAGCATTTT
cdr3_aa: CASSFSRQLSNQPQHF

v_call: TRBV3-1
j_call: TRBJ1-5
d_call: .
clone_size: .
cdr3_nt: TGTGCCAGCAGCCAAGGGATGCTCGGGCAGCCCCAGCATTTT
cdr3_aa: CASSQGMLGQPQHF

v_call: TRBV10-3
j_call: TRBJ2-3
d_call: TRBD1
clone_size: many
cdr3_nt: TGTGCCATCAGTGAGTCGGATGAGTCTAATGACAGGGGGCCAGGAGATACGCAGTATTTT
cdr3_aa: CAISESDESNDRGPGDTQYF

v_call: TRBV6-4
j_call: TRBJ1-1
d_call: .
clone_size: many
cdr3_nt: TGTGCCAGCAGTGAATCCGGGGAGGACCCTGAAGCTTTCTTT
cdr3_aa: CASSESGEDPEAFF

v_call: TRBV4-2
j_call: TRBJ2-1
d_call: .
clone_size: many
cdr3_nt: TGTGCCAGCAGCCAAGTATCGGGACTCGATGAGCAGTTCTTC
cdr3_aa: CASSQVSGLDEQFF

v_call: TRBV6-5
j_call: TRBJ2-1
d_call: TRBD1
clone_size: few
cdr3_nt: TGTGCCAGCAGTTTTATGGCAGGGGGCATCAATGAGCAGTTCTTC
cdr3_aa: CASSFMAGGINEQFF

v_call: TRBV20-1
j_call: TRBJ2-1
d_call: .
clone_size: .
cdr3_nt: TGCAGTGCTAGAAAAGCGGCCCTCGACAATGAGCAGTTCTTC
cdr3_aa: CSARKAALDNEQFF

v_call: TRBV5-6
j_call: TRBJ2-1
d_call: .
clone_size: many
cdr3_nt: TGTGCCAGCAGCCTAACCGGGGGTGAGCAGTTCTTC
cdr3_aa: CASSLTGGEQFF

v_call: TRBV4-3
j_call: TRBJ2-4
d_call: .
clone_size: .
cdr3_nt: TGCGCCAGCAGCCAAGGCGGCGTTCACGCGGACATTCAGTACTTC
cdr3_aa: CASSQGGVHADIQYF

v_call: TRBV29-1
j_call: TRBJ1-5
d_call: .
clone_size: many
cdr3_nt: TGCAGCGACCCAGGGGCGGCCGTTAGCAATCAGCCCCAGCATTTT
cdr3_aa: CSDPGAAVSNQPQHF

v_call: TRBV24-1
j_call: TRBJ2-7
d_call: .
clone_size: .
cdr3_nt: TGTGCCACCAGTGATGAGGCGGATGAAGGAGGGTACGAGCAGTACTTC
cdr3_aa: CATSDEADEGGYEQYF

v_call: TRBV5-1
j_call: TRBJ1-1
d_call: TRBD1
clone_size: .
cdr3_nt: TGCGCCAGCAGCTCGCACGGGACAGGGACCACTGAAGCTTTCTTT
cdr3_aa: CASSSHGTGTTEAFF

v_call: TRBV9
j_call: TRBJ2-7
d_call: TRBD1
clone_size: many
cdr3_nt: TGTGCCAGCAGCAGGGGACAGGGAATAGTATCCTACGAGCAGTACTTC
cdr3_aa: CASSRGQGIVSYEQYF

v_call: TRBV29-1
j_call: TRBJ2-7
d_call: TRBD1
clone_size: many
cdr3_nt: TGCAGCGCCTGGGGACAGGGTATGACCTACGAGCAGTACTTC
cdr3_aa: CSAWGQGMTYEQYF

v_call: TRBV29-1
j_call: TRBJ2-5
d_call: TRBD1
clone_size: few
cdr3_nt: TGCAGCGCCCGCCCCAGGACAGGGGGCGGGGAGACCCAGTACTTC
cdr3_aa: CSARPRTGGGETQYF

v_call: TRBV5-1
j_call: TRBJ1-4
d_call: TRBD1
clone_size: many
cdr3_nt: TGCGCCAGCAGCTGGGGGGACAGCCTTAATGAAAAACTGTTTTTT
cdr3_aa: CASSWGDSLNEKLFF

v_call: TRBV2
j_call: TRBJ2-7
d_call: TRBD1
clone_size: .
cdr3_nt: TGTGCCAGCAGTGGACAGGGGGCGACGTACGAGCAGTACTTC
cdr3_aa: CASSGQGATYEQYF

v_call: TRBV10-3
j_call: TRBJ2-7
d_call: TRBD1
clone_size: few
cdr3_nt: TGTGCCATCAGTGACCGGGACAGGGTTCTCGAGCAGTACTTC
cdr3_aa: CAISDRDRVLEQYF

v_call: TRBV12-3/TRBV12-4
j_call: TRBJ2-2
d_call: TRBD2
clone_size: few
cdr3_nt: TGTGCCAGCACCACTAGCGGGGGGGCCAACACCGGGGAGCTGTTTTTT
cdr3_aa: CASTTSGGANTGELFF

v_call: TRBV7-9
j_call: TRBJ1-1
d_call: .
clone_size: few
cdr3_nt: TGTGCCAGCAGCTTTAGGCGGGACCTGAACACTGAAGCTTTCTTT
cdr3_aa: CASSFRRDLNTEAFF

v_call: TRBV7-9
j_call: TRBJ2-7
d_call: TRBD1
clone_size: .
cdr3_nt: TGTGCCAGCAGCTTAGGGTCCGGGACAGGGGGCTACGAGCAGTACTTC
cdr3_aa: CASSLGSGTGGYEQYF

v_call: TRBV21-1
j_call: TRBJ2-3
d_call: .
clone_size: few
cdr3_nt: TGTGCCAGCAGCCCTACCGACAGCCAGCCGTACACAGATACGCAGTATTTT
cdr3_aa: CASSPTDSQPYTDTQYF

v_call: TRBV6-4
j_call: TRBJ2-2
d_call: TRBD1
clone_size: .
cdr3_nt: TGTGCCAGCAGGGGACAGGGGGACACCGGGGAGCTGTTTTTT
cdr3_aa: CASRGQGDTGELFF

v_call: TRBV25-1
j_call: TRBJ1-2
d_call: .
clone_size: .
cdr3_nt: TGTGCCAGCAGTGAATGGGGGGTGGAAATCTATGGCTACACCTTC
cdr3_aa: CASSEWGVEIYGYTF

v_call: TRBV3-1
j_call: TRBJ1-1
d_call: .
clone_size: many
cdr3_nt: TGTGCCAGCAGCCTCCCAGACGTAGGTGCCACTGAAGCTTTCTTT
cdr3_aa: CASSLPDVGATEAFF

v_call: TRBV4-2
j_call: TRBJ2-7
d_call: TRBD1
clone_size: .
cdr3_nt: TGTGCCAGCAGCCCCCAGTCGGGACAGACCTACGAGCAGTACTTC
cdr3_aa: CASSPQSGQTYEQYF

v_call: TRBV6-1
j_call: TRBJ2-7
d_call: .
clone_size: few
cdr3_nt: TGTGCCAGCGACGCCGAACTGGAGCAGTACTTC
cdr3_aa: CASDAELEQYF

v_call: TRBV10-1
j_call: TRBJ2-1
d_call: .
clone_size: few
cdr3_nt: TGCGCCAGCAGTGCCTCGGTGGGCGCCTCCTACAATGAGCAGTTCTTC
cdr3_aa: CASSASVGASYNEQFF

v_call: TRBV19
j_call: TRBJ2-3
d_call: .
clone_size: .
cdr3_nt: TGTGCCAGTAGTATTCCAGGGAGACCAGCAGGGAATACGCAGTATTTT
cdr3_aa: CASSIPGRPAGNTQYF

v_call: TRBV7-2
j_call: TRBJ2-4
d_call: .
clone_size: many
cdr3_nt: TGTGCCAGCAGCCGGACACCACTAGCCAAAAACATTCAGTACTTC
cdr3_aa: CASSRTPLAKNIQYF

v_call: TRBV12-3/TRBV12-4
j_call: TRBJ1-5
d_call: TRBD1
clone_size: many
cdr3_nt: TGTGCCAGCAGTTCATCACAGGGGGAGCCCCAGCATTTT
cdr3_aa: CASSSSQGEPQHF

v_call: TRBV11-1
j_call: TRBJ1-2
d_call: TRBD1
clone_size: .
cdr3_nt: TGTGCCAGCAGCTTATCCCGAGTCGCCGACAGGGTCTTTGGCTACACCTTC
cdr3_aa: CASSLSRVADRVFGYTF

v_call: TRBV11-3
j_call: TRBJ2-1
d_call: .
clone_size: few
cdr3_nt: TGTGCCAGCAGCTTAAATCTGTTCCGGCAGAGCGACGATGAGCAGTTCTTC
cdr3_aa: CASSLNLFRQSDDEQFF

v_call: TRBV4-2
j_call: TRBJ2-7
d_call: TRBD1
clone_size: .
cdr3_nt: TGTGCCAGCAGCGTCGGGACAGTCTACGAGCAGTACTTC
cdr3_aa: CASSVGTVYEQYF

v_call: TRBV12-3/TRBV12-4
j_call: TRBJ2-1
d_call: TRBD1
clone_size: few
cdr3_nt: TGTGCCAGCAGAACCACATTTACAGGGGGGTCCTACAATGAGCAGTTCTTC
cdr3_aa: CASRTTFTGGSYNEQFF

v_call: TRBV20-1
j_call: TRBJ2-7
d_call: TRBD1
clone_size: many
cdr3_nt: TGCAGTGCTTACAGGGGTGGCGAGCAGTACTTC
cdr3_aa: CSAYRGGEQYF

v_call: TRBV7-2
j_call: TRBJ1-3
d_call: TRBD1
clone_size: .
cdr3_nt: TGTGCCAGCAGCTTAGTCGGGACAGCAAACACCATATATTTT
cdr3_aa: CASSLVGTANTIYF

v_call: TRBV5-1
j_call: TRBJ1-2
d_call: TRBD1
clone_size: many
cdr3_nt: TGCGCCAGCAGCACAGGGGTGGATGGCTACACCTTC
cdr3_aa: CASSTGVDGYTF

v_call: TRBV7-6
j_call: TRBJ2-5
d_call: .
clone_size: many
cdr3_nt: TGTGCCAGCAGCTCTCCTCATGGGGTTGAGGTGGAGACCCAGTACTTC
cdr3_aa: CASSSPHGVEVETQYF

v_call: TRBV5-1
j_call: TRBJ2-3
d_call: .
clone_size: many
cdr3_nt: TGCGCCAGCAGCGAAGGACTTGCTAGCACGGTAGCAGATACGCAGTATTTT
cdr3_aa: CASSEGLASTVADTQYF

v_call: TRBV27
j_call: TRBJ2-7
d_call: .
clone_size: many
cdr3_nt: TGTGCCAGCAGTTTCTCCGACGCAACCTACGAGCAGTACTTC
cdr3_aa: CASSFSDATYEQYF

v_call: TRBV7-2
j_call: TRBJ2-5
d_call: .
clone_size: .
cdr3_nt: TGTGCCAGCAGCCCCTCCCCCAGGGGTGAGACCCAGTACTTC
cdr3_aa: CASSPSPRGETQYF

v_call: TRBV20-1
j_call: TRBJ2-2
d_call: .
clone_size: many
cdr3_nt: TGCAGTGCTAGAGACCGTGGACGGGGTTCGAACACCGGGGAGCTGTTTTTT
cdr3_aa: CSARDRGRGSNTGELFF

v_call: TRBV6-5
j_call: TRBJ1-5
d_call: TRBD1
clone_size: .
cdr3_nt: TGTGCCAGCAGTTACCGACAGGGTGGGAGCAATCAGCCCCAGCATTTT
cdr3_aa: CASSYRQGGSNQPQHF

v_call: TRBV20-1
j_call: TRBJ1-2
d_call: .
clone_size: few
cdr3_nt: TGCAGTGTTCCCAGGGTGTACTATGGCTACACCTTC
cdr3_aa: CSVPRVYYGYTF

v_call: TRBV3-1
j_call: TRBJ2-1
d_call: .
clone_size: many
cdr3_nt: TGTGCCAGCAGCCAAGATCTCTATGAGCAGTTCTTC
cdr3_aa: CASSQDLYEQFF

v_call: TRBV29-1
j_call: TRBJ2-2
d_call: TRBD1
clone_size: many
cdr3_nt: TGCAGCGTTGAAGATCTCAGGGACAGGGTATCCGGGGAGCTGTTTTTT
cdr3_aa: CSVEDLRDRVSGELFF

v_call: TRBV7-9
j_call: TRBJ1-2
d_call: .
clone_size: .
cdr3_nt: TGTGCCAGCAGGACCGGGGAGTATGACTATGGCTACACCTTC
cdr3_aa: CASRTGEYDYGYTF

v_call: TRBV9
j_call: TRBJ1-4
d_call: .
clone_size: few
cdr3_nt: TGTGCCAGCAGCTCGACGGTAGATAATGAAAAACTGTTTTTT
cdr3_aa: CASSSTVDNEKLFF

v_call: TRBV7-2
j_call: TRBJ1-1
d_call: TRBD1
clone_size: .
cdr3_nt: TGTGCCAGCAGCTTACTGGACAGGAGGGCCACTGAAGCTTTCTTT
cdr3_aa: CASSLLDRRATEAFF

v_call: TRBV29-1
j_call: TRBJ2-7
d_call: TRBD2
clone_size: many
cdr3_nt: TGCAGCGTATCACTAGCGGGGGGGACCTACGAGCAGTACTTC
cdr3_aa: CSVSLAGGTYEQYF

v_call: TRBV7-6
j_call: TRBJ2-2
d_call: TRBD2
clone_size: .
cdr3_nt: TGTGCCAGCAGCTTAGAGAGCGGGAGTGGCACCGGGGAGCTGTTTTTT
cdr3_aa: CASSLESGSGTGELFF